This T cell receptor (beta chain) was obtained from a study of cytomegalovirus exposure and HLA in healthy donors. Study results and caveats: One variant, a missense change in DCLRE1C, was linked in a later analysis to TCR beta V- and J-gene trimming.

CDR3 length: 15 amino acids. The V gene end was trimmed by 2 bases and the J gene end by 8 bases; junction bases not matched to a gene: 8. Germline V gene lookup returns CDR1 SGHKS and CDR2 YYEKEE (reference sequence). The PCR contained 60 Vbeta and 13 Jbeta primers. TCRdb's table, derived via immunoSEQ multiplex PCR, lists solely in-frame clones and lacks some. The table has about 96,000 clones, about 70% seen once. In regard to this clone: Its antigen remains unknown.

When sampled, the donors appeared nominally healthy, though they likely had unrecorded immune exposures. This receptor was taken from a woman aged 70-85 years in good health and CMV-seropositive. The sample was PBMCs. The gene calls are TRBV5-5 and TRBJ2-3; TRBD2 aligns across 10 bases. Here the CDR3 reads CASSFASGSEATQYF. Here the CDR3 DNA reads TGTGCCAGCAGCTTTGCTAGCGGGAGCGAGGCTACGCAGTATTTT.